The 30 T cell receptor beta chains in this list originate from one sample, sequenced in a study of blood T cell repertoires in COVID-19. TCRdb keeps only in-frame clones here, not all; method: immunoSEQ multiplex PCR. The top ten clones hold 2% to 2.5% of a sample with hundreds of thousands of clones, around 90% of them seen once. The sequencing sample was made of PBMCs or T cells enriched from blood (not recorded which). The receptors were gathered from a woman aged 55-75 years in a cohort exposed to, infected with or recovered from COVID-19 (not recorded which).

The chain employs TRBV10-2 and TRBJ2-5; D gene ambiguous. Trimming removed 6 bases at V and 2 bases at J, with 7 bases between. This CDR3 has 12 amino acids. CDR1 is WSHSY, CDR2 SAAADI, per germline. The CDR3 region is CASRRRQETQYF. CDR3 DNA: TGCGCCAGCAGGCGGAGACAAGAGACCCAGTACTTC.

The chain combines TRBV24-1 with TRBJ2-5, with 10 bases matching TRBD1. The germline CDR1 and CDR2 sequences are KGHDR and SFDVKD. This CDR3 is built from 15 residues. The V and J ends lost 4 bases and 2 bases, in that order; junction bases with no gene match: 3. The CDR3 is CATSDRTGGQETQYF. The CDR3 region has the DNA TGTGCCACCAGTGACCGGACAGGGGGACAAGAGACCCAGTACTTC.

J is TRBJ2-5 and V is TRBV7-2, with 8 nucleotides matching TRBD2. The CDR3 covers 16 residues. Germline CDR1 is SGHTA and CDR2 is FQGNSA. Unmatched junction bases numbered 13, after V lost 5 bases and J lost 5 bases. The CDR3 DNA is TGTGCCAGCAGCCCCCTCAGCGCGGGAGGTAGGGAGACCCAGTACTTC. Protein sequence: CASSPLSAGGRETQYF.

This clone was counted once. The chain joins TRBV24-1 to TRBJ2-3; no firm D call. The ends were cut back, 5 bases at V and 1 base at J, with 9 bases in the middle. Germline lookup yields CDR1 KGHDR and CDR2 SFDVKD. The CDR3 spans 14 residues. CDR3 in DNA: TGTGCCACCAGTGCTAGTCGGGGCACAGATACGCAGTATTTT. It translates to CATSASRGTDTQYF.

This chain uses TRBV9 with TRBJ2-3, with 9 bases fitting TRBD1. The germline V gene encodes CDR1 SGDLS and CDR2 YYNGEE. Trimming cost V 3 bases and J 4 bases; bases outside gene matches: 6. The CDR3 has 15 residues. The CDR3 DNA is TGTGCCAGCAGCGAACAGGGGGCCGATGCAGATACGCAGTATTTT. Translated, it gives CASSEQGADADTQYF.

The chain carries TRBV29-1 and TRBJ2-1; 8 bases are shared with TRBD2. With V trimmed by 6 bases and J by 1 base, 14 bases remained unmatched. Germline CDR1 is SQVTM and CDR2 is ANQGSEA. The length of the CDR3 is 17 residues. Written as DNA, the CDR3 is TGCAGCGTGAGGTTACGGCTAGCGGGTTTATCCTACAATGAGCAGTTCTTC. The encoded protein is CSVRLRLAGLSYNEQFF.

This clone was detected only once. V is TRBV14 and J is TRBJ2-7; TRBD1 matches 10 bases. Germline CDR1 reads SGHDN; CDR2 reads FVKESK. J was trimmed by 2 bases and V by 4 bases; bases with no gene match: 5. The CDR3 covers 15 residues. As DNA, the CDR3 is TGTGCCAGCAGCCCACCCGGGACAGGGGCCTACGAGCAGTACTTC. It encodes CASSPPGTGAYEQYF.

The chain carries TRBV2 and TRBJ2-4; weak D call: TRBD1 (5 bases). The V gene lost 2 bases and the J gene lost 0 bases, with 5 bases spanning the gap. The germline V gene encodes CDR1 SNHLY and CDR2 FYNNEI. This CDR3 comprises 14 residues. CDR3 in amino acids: CASSEQGAKNIQYF. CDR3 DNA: TGTGCCAGCAGTGAACAGGGAGCCAAAAACATTCAGTACTTC.

In nucleotides, the CDR3 is TGTGCCAGCACCCAGGGACAGTTAAACACTGAAGCTTTCTTT. Protein: CASTQGQLNTEAFF. This chain uses TRBV28 with TRBJ1-1, with 7 bases matching TRBD1. The germline V gene encodes CDR1 MDHEN and CDR2 SYDVKM. Losses at the gene ends were 7 bases for V and 2 bases for J; bases not matched to a gene: 7. The CDR3 spans 14 residues.

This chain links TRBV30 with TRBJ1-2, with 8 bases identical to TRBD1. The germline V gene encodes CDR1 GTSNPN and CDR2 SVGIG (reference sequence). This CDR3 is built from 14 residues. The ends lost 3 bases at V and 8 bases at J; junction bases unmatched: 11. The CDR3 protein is CAWRNGQGGVGYTF. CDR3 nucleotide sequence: TGTGCCTGGAGGAACGGACAGGGAGGGGTCGGCTACACCTTC.

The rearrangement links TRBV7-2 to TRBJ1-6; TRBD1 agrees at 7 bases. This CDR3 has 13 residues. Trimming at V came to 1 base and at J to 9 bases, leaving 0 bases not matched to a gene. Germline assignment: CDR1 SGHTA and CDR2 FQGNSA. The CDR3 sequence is CASSLGTGSPLHF. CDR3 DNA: TGTGCCAGCAGCTTAGGGACAGGTTCACCCCTCCACTTT.

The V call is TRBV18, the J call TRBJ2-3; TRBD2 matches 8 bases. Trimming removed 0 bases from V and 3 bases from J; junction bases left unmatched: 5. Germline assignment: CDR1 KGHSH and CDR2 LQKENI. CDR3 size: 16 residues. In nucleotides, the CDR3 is TGTGCCAGCTCACCACCGAACGCGGGAGGTACAGATACGCAGTATTTT. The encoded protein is CASSPPNAGGTDTQYF.

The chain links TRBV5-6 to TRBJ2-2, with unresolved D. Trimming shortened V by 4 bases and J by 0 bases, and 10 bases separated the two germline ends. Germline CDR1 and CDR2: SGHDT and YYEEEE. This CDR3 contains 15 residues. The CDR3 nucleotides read TGTGCCAGCAGCCCTCGGTTCGCGAACACCGGGGAGCTGTTTTTT. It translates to CASSPRFANTGELFF.

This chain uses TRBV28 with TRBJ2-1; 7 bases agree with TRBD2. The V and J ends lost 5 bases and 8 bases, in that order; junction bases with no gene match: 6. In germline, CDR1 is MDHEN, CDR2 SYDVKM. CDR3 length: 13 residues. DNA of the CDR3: TGTGCCAGCAGTACACGACTAGCCCATGAGCAGTTCTTC. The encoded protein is CASSTRLAHEQFF.

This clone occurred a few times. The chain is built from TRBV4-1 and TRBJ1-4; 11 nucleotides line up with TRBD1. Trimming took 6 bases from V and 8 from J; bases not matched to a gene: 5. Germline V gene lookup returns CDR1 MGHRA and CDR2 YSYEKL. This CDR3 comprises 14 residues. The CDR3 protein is CASRPGTGGEKLFF. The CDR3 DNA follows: TGCGCCAGCAGACCCGGGACAGGGGGGGAAAAACTGTTTTTT.

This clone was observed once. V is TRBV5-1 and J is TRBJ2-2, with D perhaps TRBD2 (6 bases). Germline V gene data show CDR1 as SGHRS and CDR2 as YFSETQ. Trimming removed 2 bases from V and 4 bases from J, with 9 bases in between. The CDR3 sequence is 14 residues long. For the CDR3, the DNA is TGCGCCAGCAGCTTTGGGGGGAGCACCGGGGAGCTGTTTTTT. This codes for CASSFGGSTGELFF.

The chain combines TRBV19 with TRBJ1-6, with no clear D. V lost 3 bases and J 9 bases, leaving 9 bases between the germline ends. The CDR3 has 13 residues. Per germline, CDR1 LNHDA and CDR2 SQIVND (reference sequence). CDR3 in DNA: TGTGCCAGTAGTATGCAACCGGGTTCACCCCTCCACTTT. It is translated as CASSMQPGSPLHF.

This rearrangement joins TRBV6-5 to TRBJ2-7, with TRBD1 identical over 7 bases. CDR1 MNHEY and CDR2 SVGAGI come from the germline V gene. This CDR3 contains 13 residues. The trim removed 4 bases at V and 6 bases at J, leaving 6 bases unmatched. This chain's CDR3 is CASSSQDRSEQYF. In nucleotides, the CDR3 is TGTGCCAGCAGTTCCCAGGACAGGAGCGAGCAGTACTTC.

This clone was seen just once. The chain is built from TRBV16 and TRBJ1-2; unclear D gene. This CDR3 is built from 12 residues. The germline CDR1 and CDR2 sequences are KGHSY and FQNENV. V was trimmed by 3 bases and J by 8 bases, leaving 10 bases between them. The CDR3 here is CASSHPGGGYTF. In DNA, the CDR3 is TGTGCCAGCAGCCACCCGGGAGGGGGCTACACCTTC.

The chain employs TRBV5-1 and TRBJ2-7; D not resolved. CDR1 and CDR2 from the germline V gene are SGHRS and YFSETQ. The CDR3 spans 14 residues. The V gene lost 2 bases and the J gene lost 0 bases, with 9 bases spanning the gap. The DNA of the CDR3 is TGCGCCAGCAGCTTTCGGAGTACCTCCTACGAGCAGTACTTC. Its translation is CASSFRSTSYEQYF.

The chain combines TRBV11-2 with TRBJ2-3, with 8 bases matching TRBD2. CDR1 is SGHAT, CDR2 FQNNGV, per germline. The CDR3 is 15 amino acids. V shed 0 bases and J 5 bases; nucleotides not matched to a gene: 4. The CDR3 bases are TGTGCCAGCAGCTTAGATCTGAGCGGGAGAGATACGCAGTATTTT. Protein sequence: CASSLDLSGRDTQYF.

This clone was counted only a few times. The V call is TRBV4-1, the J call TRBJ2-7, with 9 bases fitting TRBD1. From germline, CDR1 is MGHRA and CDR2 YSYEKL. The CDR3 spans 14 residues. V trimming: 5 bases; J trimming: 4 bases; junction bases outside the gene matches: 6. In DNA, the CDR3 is TGCGCCAGCAGCAGCCGGGACAGGGATTACGAGCAGTACTTC. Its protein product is CASSSRDRDYEQYF.

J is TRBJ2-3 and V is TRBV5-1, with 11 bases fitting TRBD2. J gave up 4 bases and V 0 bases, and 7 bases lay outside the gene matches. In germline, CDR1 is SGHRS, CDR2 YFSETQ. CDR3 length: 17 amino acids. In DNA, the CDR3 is TGCGCCAGCAGCTTGGAACTAGCGGGAGTCGGTTCAGATACGCAGTATTTT. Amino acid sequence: CASSLELAGVGSDTQYF.

The CDR3: CASSLRDTGVLSYEQYF. CDR3 nucleotides: TGTGCCAGCAGTTTAAGGGATACAGGGGTCCTCTCCTACGAGCAGTACTTC. V usage is TRBV28 and J usage is TRBJ2-7; the match to TRBD1 covers 7 bases. The length of the CDR3 is 17 residues. J lost 0 bases, V lost 2 bases, and 10 bases had no gene match. CDR1 and CDR2 from the germline V gene are MDHEN and SYDVKM.

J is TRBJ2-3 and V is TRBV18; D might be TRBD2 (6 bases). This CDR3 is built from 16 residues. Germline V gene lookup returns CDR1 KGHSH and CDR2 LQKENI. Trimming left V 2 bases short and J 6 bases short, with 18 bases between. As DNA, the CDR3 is TGTGCCAGCTCACCATCCGGGCTAGCGCCTGTGGATACGCAGTATTTT. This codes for CASSPSGLAPVDTQYF.

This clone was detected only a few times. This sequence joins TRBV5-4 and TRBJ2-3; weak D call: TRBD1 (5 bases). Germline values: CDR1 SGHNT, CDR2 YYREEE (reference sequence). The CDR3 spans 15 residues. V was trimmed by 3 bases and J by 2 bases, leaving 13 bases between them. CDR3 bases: TGTGCCAGCAGCTCAGTCGGCGGACACACAGATACGCAGTATTTT. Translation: CASSSVGGHTDTQYF.

The CDR3 here is CASSPGGSWVTGELFF. In DNA, the CDR3 is TGTGCCAGTAGCCCGGGCGGGAGTTGGGTCACCGGGGAGCTGTTTTTT. This chain connects TRBV19 to TRBJ2-2; 7 nucleotides match TRBD2. V trimming: 6 bases; J trimming: 4 bases; junction bases outside the gene matches: 11. The CDR3 is made up of 16 amino acids. Germline CDR1 LNHDA, CDR2 SQIVND (reference sequence).

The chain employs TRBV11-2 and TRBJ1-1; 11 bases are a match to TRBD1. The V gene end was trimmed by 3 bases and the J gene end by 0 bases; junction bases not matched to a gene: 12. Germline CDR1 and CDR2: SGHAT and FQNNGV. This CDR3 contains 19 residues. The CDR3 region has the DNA TGTGCCAGCAGCTTCTCCCTGGGACAGGGGGTCGGTGTGAACACTGAAGCTTTCTTT. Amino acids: CASSFSLGQGVGVNTEAFF.

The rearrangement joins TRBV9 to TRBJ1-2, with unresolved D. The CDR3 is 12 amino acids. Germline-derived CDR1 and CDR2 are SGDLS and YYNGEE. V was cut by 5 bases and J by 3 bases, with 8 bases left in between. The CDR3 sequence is CASSADYYGYTF. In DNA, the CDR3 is TGTGCCAGCAGTGCAGACTACTATGGCTACACCTTC.

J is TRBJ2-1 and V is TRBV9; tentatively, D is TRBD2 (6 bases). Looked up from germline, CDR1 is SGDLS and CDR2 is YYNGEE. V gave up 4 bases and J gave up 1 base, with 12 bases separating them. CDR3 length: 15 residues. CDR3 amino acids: CASSPRDLSYNEQFF. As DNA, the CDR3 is TGTGCCAGCAGCCCCCGGGACTTATCCTACAATGAGCAGTTCTTC.